This T cell receptor beta chain was found in a study of cytomegalovirus exposure and HLA in healthy donors. Study-wide context: Earlier results showed roughly 120 million unique TCR beta sequences derived from about 179 million T cells.

Points from the study as a whole: Earlier findings revealed that most TCR beta V segments proved productive either about 90% or about 30% of the time.

Amplification used 60 Vbeta primers and 13 Jbeta primers. The method was immunoSEQ multiplex PCR; TCRdb's version includes in-frame clones alone and lacks a portion of them. The sample has some 98,000 clones, around 80% seen once. As for this clone: What it binds is unknown.

Germline V gene lookup returns CDR1 MNHEY and CDR2 SVGAGI. With 4 bases removed from V and 4 bases from J, the gap between germline ends came to 10 bases. The CDR3 has 13 amino acids. This sequence joins TRBV6-5 and TRBJ1-1; possibly TRBD1 for D (5 bases). Sequencing was performed on PBMCs. This clonotype was sampled from a man aged 35-49 years in good health and CMV-seronegative. The CDR3 DNA follows: TGTGCCAGCAGTTTTTACAGGAGCACTGAAGCTTTCTTT. The encoded protein is CASSFYRSTEAFF.